The 8 T cell receptor beta chains listed next were all sequenced from one sample in a study of CD4+ T cells in melanoma. Measured with immunoSEQ multiplex PCR; TCRdb has only the in-frame clones, and not every one. Of more than 20,000 clones listed, over 75% are singletons. The source material was cells from a culture (not recorded whether cultured in vitro). The receptors were gathered from a human donor with melanoma.

This clone was seen a few times. The chain uses TRBV6-5 and TRBJ1-4, with D unclear. V lost 7 bases and J lost 4, with 16 bases in between. Germline assignment: CDR1 MNHEY and CDR2 SVGAGI. The CDR3 totals 15 residues. The CDR3 coding sequence is TGTGCCAGCACTAACAGACCGGTTTATAATGAAAAACTGTTTTTT. This sequence encodes CASTNRPVYNEKLFF.

This rearrangement joins TRBV27 to TRBJ1-6; 9 bases are a match to TRBD1. The CDR3 runs 14 residues. CDR1 is MNHEY, CDR2 SMNVEV, per germline (reference sequence). The ends lost 6 bases at V and 6 bases at J; junction bases unmatched: 3. The CDR3: CASRRDRVNSPLHF. Here the CDR3 DNA reads TGTGCCAGCAGGAGGGACAGGGTTAATTCACCCCTCCACTTT.

CDR3 nucleotide sequence: TGTGCCAGCAGTTTGCCAGGGGGCGCGAGGGGCTACACCTTC. It translates to CASSLPGGARGYTF. The chain uses TRBV28 and TRBJ1-2; 8 bases fit TRBD1. The trim removed 3 bases at V and 8 bases at J, leaving 8 bases unmatched. CDR3 size: 14 residues. Germline CDR1 and CDR2: MDHEN and SYDVKM.

This clone occurred once. The chain couples TRBV2 to TRBJ1-6; D may be TRBD1 (5 bases). Germline values: CDR1 SNHLY, CDR2 FYNNEI. With 7 bases removed from V and 0 bases from J, the gap between germline ends came to 16 bases. The CDR3 is 17 residues long. The CDR3 nucleotides read TGTGCCAGCATTTTCATGGGGCAGGGCTCCTATAATTCACCCCTCCACTTT. Its translation: CASIFMGQGSYNSPLHF.

This clone was found once. The rearrangement links TRBV4-1 to TRBJ1-4, with D tentatively TRBD1 (5 bases). The germline V gene has CDR1 MGHRA and CDR2 YSYEKL. Between the trimmed V and J ends, which lost 1 base and 8 bases, there was a span of 11 bases. The CDR3 covers 14 residues. For the CDR3, the DNA is TGCGCCAGCAGCCAAGTGGGGGTAGGGGAAAAACTGTTTTTT. It encodes CASSQVGVGEKLFF.

J is TRBJ1-4 and V is TRBV19; 7 bases align to TRBD1. Germline-derived CDR1 and CDR2 are LNHDA and SQIVND (reference sequence). Unmatched junction bases numbered 8, after V lost 5 bases and J lost 5 bases. This CDR3 spans 15 amino acids. The CDR3 DNA reads as TGTGCCAGTAGTTTAGGGACAGAAGAAAATGAAAAACTGTTTTTT. This codes for CASSLGTEENEKLFF.

The chain couples TRBV28 to TRBJ1-1, with 8 bases lining up with TRBD1. Germline CDR1 reads MDHEN; CDR2 reads SYDVKM. V dropped 3 bases and J dropped 9; count of bases not matched to a gene: 9. This CDR3 comprises 14 residues. The DNA for the CDR3 is TGTGCCAGCAGTTTTGGACAGGGAATGAGGAAAGCTTTCTTT. Its protein product is CASSFGQGMRKAFF.

The V call is TRBV5-1, the J call TRBJ2-6, with TRBD1 as a possible D gene (6 bases). This CDR3 has 15 residues. The V end was cut by 4 bases, the J end by 2 bases, with 10 bases between. Germline loops: CDR1 SGHRS, CDR2 YFSETQ. The CDR3 here is CASSPGDTGANVLTF. Written as DNA, the CDR3 is TGCGCCAGCAGCCCAGGGGACACTGGGGCCAACGTCCTGACTTTC. Full variable domain (missing parts from reference TRBV5-1 and TRBJ2-6): KAGVTQTPRYLIKTRGQQVTLSCSPISGHRSVSWYQQTPGQGLQFLFEYFSETQRNKGNFPGRFSGRQFSNSRSEMNVSTLELGDSALYLCASSPGDTGANVLTFGAGSRLTVL.